Listed below are T cell receptor beta chains from one sample, sequenced in a study of PD-1 blockade in classical Hodgkin lymphoma. The repertoire was sequenced with immunoSEQ multiplex PCR; TCRdb's copy has only in-frame clones and lacks some. The table lists approximately 25,000 clones, around 90% of them singletons, with almost 0.55% in the top ten. The source material was CD4+ T cells from blood. Source of these receptors: a human donor with classical Hodgkin lymphoma. CDR3s include the opening cysteine and the closing phenylalanine or tryptophan. A D gene is named only where the DNA matches it firmly. Size is omitted from some rows. Given values are once, few, many or a class for expanded clones.

j_gene: TRBJ1-2; d_gene: .; abundance: few; v_gene: TRBV4-2; CDR3aa: CASNPGPGASQGYTF; CDR3nt: TGTGCCAGCAATCCGGGACCGGGGGCCTCTCAGGGCTACACCTTC
j_gene: TRBJ2-5; d_gene: TRBD2; abundance: .; v_gene: TRBV7-8; CDR3aa: CASSLDGLLMGKRGIIETQYF; CDR3nt: TGTGCCAGCAGCTTAGACGGTTTGTTGATGGGGAAGCGGGGTATAATAGAGACCCAGTACTTC
j_gene: TRBJ1-4; d_gene: .; abundance: .; v_gene: TRBV30; CDR3aa: CAWSPPSEKLFF; CDR3nt: TGTGCCTGGAGTCCCCCCTCTGAAAAACTGTTTTTT
j_gene: TRBJ2-2; d_gene: TRBD2; abundance: .; v_gene: TRBV5-1; CDR3aa: CASTLAGGTSNTGELFF; CDR3nt: TGCGCCAGCACCCTAGCGGGGGGGACGAGCAACACCGGGGAGCTGTTTTTT
j_gene: TRBJ2-7; d_gene: .; abundance: .; v_gene: TRBV10-3; CDR3aa: CAISETYEAYEQYF; CDR3nt: TGTGCCATCAGTGAGACCTATGAAGCGTACGAGCAGTACTTC
j_gene: TRBJ1-2; d_gene: .; abundance: .; v_gene: TRBV6-1; CDR3aa: CATTLAGANGYTF; CDR3nt: TGTGCCACTACCTTGGCAGGGGCTAATGGCTACACCTTC
j_gene: TRBJ2-4; d_gene: TRBD1; abundance: .; v_gene: TRBV9; CDR3aa: CASSAGQGFIAKNIQYF; CDR3nt: TGTGCCAGCAGCGCAGGACAGGGGTTCATAGCCAAAAACATTCAGTACTTC
j_gene: TRBJ1-1; d_gene: .; abundance: .; v_gene: TRBV7-2; CDR3aa: CASSRDGQIRDTEAFF; CDR3nt: TGTGCCAGCAGCCGGGACGGGCAAATACGGGACACTGAAGCTTTCTTT
j_gene: TRBJ1-6; d_gene: .; abundance: .; v_gene: TRBV7-2; CDR3aa: CASSFMAGDNSPLHF; CDR3nt: TGTGCCAGCAGCTTCATGGCAGGGGACAATTCACCCCTCCACTTT
j_gene: TRBJ2-3; d_gene: TRBD2; abundance: once; v_gene: TRBV5-4; CDR3aa: CASSPLAGGNTDTQYF; CDR3nt: TGTGCCAGCAGCCCACTAGCGGGGGGGAACACAGATACGCAGTATTTT
j_gene: TRBJ1-2; d_gene: TRBD1; abundance: .; v_gene: TRBV28; CDR3aa: CASSLTRQGANGYTF; CDR3nt: TGTGCCAGCAGTCTCACGAGACAGGGGGCGAATGGCTACACCTTC
j_gene: TRBJ2-1; d_gene: TRBD2; abundance: .; v_gene: TRBV29-1; CDR3aa: CSVSASGGNEQFF; CDR3nt: TGCAGCGTTTCGGCTAGCGGGGGCAATGAGCAGTTCTTC
j_gene: TRBJ2-1; d_gene: .; abundance: .; v_gene: TRBV10-3; CDR3aa: CAIGFGASYNEQFF; CDR3nt: TGTGCCATCGGCTTTGGGGCCTCCTACAATGAGCAGTTCTTC
j_gene: TRBJ1-1; d_gene: TRBD1; abundance: .; v_gene: TRBV11-3; CDR3aa: CASSLGQLTEAFF; CDR3nt: TGTGCCAGCAGCTTGGGACAGCTCACTGAAGCTTTCTTT
j_gene: TRBJ1-2; d_gene: TRBD1; abundance: few; v_gene: TRBV7-9; CDR3aa: CASSWDRWGYGYTF; CDR3nt: TGTGCCAGCAGCTGGGACAGGTGGGGCTATGGCTACACCTTC
j_gene: TRBJ1-6; d_gene: TRBD1; abundance: once; v_gene: TRBV5-1; CDR3aa: CASSLGGQNNSPLHF; CDR3nt: TGCGCCAGCAGCTTGGGGGGACAGAATAATTCACCCCTCCACTTT
j_gene: TRBJ1-3; d_gene: .; abundance: .; v_gene: TRBV5-1; CDR3aa: CASRTGSSGNTIYF; CDR3nt: TGCGCCAGCAGAACAGGGAGCTCTGGAAACACCATATATTTT
j_gene: TRBJ2-3; d_gene: TRBD1; abundance: .; v_gene: TRBV19; CDR3aa: CASSIGRGIDTQYF; CDR3nt: TGTGCCAGTAGTATTGGCAGGGGGATCGATACGCAGTATTTT
j_gene: TRBJ1-2; d_gene: TRBD1; abundance: once; v_gene: TRBV27; CDR3aa: CASSATGGITSYTF; CDR3nt: TGTGCCAGCAGTGCGACAGGGGGTATTACGAGCTACACCTTC
j_gene: TRBJ1-6; d_gene: TRBD1; abundance: .; v_gene: TRBV6-1; CDR3aa: CARLRGLNSPLHF; CDR3nt: TGTGCCAGGCTCAGGGGGCTTAATTCACCCCTCCACTTT
j_gene: TRBJ2-7; d_gene: .; abundance: .; v_gene: TRBV14; CDR3aa: CASSRSSGGPYEQYF; CDR3nt: TGTGCCAGCAGCCGATCCTCAGGGGGGCCCTACGAGCAGTACTTC
j_gene: TRBJ1-6; d_gene: TRBD1; abundance: .; v_gene: TRBV5-6; CDR3aa: CASSLLGFRDRDSSPLHF; CDR3nt: TGTGCCAGCAGCTTGTTAGGTTTCCGGGACAGGGATAGTTCACCCCTCCACTTT
j_gene: TRBJ2-5; d_gene: .; abundance: .; v_gene: TRBV2; CDR3aa: CASSERVLGGETQYF; CDR3nt: TGTGCCAGCAGTGAAAGGGTTTTGGGCGGAGAGACCCAGTACTTC
j_gene: TRBJ1-5; d_gene: .; abundance: few; v_gene: TRBV7-9; CDR3aa: CASSISGGNQPQHF; CDR3nt: TGTGCCAGCAGTATCTCAGGGGGCAATCAGCCCCAGCATTTT
j_gene: TRBJ1-4; d_gene: TRBD1; abundance: .; v_gene: TRBV5-1; CDR3aa: CASSLKQGDEKLFF; CDR3nt: TGCGCCAGCAGCTTGAAACAGGGGGATGAAAAACTGTTTTTT
j_gene: TRBJ1-5; d_gene: TRBD1; abundance: once; v_gene: TRBV28; CDR3aa: CASSPRTGQNQPQHF; CDR3nt: TGTGCCAGCAGTCCACGGACAGGGCAAAATCAGCCCCAGCATTTT
j_gene: TRBJ2-7; d_gene: .; abundance: few; v_gene: TRBV19; CDR3aa: CASAGTAGYEQYF; CDR3nt: TGTGCCAGTGCCGGGACCGCGGGCTACGAGCAGTACTTC
j_gene: TRBJ1-1; d_gene: .; abundance: .; v_gene: TRBV29-1; CDR3aa: CSAGGVGYTEAFF; CDR3nt: TGCAGCGCGGGGGGGGTTGGGTACACTGAAGCTTTCTTT
j_gene: TRBJ2-4; d_gene: .; abundance: .; v_gene: TRBV4-1; CDR3aa: CASSQEPRSIDIQYF; CDR3nt: TGCGCCAGCAGCCAAGAGCCACGATCAATTGACATTCAGTACTTC
j_gene: TRBJ2-2; d_gene: .; abundance: .; v_gene: TRBV4-3; CDR3aa: CASSQDPPGFNTGELFF; CDR3nt: TGCGCCAGCAGCCAAGACCCGCCGGGATTCAACACCGGGGAGCTGTTTTTT
j_gene: TRBJ2-7; d_gene: .; abundance: .; v_gene: TRBV15; CDR3aa: CATSELGGVDEQYF; CDR3nt: TGTGCCACCAGTGAGTTAGGAGGAGTGGACGAGCAGTACTTC